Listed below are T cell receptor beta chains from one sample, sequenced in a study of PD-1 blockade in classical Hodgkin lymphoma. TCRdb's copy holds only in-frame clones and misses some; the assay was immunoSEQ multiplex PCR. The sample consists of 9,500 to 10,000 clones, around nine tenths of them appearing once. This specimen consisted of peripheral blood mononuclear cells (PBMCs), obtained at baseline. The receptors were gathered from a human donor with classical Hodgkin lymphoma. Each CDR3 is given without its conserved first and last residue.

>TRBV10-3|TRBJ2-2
AIRGRTTGELF
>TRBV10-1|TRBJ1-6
ASTSLTLSFICSYNSPLH
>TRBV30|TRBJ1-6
AWRGNGPIRNSPLH
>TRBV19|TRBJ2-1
ASSINGGGWDEQF
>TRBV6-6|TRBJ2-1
ASSLLASNYNEQF
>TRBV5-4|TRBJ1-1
ASSLVRNTEAF
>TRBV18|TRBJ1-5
ASSPGVGNQPQH
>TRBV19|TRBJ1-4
ASTPHRLREKLF
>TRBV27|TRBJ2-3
ASSFLRAGRTDTQY
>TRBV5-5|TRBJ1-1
ASTRMDPNTEAF
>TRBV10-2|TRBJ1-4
ASSDDGKREKLF
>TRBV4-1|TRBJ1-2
ASSQAPRAQGRGYT
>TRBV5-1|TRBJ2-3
ASSSDTSTDTQY
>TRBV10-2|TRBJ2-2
ASRTDSLNTGELF
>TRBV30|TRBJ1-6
AWIARGRESYSPLH
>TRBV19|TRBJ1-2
ASSIDPGTVYGYT
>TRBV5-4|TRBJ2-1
ASSLLAATYNEQF
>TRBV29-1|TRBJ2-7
SVADQLKSYEQY
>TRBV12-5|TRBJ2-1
ASGPQTSGDYIEQF
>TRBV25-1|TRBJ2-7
ASSETGGAGEQY
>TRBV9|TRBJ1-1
ASSGPGVSNTEAF
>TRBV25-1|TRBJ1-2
ASSEGGNYGYT
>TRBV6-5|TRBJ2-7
ASSYSGLAGGYEQY
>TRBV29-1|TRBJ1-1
SVELTGGGNTEAF
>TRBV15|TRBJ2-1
ATSRDSEGSSYNEQF
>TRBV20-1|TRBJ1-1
SATSQEAF
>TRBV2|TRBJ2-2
ASRWTRGTGELF
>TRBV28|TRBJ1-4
ASGGRTNEKLF